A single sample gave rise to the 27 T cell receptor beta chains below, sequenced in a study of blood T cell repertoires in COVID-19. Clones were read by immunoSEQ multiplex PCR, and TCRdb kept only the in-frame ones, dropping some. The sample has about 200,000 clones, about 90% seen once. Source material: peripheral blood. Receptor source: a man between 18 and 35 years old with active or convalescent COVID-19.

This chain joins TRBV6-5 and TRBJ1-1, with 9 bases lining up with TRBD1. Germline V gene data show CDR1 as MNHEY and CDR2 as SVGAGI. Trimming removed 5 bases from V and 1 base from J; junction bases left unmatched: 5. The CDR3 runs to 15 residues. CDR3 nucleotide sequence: TGTGCCAGCAGTCCCTACAGGGGGCCGAACACTGAAGCTTTCTTT. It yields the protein CASSPYRGPNTEAFF.

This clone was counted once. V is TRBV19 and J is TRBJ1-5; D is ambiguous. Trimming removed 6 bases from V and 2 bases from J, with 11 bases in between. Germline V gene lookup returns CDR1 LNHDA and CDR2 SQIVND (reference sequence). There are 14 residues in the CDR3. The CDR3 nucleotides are TGTGCCAGTAGGACTAGAAGGGGCAATCAGCCCCAGCATTTT. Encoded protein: CASRTRRGNQPQHF.

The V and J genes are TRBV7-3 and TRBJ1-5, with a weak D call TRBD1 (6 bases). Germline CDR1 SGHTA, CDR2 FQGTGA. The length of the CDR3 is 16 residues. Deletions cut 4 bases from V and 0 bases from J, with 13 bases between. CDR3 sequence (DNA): TGTGCCAGCAGCTCCTGGACAGTTTATAGCAATCAGCCCCAGCATTTT. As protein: CASSSWTVYSNQPQHF.

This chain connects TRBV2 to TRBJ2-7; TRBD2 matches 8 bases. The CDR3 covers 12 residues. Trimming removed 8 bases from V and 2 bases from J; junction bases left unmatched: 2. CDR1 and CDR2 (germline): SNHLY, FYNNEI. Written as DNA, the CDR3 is TGTGCCAGCTCCGGGGGGGCCTACGAGCAGTACTTC. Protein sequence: CASSGGAYEQYF.

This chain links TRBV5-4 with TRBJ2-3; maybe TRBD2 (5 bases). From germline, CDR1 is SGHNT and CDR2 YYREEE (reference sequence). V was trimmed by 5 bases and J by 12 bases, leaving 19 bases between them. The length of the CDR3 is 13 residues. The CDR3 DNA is TGTGCCAGCAGTCAAGAGGGAGACGCGGACCAGTATTTT. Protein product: CASSQEGDADQYF.

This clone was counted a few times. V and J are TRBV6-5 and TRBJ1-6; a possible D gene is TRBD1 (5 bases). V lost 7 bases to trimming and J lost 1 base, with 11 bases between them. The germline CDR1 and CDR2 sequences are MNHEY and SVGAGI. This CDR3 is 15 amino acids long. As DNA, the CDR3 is TGTGCCAGCAAACGTCGGGGGTCCTATAATTCACCCCTCCACTTT. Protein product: CASKRRGSYNSPLHF.

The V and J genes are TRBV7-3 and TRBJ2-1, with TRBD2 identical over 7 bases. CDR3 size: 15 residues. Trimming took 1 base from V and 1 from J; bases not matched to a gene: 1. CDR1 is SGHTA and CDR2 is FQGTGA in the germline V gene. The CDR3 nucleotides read TGTGCCAGCAGCTTAAGCGGGAGATCCTACAATGAGCAGTTCTTC. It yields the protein CASSLSGRSYNEQFF.

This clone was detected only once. In DNA form, the CDR3 reads TGTGCCAGCAGTGACATAGAGGGGGCGGAAGGCTACACCTTC. It yields the protein CASSDIEGAEGYTF. The rearrangement uses TRBV2 and TRBJ1-2; 7 bases align to TRBD1. The V gene's germline CDR1 is SNHLY and CDR2 FYNNEI. The CDR3 covers 14 residues. V was pared by 3 bases and J by 8 bases, with 9 bases of the junction left unmatched.

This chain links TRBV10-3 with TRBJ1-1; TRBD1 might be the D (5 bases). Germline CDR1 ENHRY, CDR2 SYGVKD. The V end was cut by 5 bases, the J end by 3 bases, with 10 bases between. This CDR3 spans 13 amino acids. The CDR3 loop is CAISTGDYTEAFF. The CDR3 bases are TGTGCCATCAGTACAGGTGACTACACTGAAGCTTTCTTT.

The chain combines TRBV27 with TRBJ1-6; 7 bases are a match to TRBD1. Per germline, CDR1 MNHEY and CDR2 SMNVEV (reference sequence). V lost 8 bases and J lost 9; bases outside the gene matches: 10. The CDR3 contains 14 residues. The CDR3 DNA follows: TGTGCCAGCGGAACCGGGACAGTGGTTTCACCCCTCCACTTT. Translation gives CASGTGTVVSPLHF.

CDR3 sequence: CASRGGRAGETQYF. The DNA for the CDR3 is TGTGCCAGCCGGGGCGGGAGGGCCGGCGAGACCCAGTACTTC. The chain carries TRBV7-9 and TRBJ2-5; TRBD2 matches at 9 bases. Germline V gives CDR1 SEHNR, CDR2 FQNEAQ (reference sequence). The CDR3 contains 14 residues. The junction had 9 bases not matched to a gene; V was cut back by 8 bases and J by 5 bases.

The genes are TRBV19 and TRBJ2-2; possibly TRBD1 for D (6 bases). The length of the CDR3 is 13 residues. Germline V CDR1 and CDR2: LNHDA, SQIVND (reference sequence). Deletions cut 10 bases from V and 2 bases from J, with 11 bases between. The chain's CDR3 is CATRDTNTGELFF. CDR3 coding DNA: TGTGCCACCCGGGACACAAACACCGGGGAGCTGTTTTTT. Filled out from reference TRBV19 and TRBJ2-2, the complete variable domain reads DGGITQSPKYLFRKEGQNVTLSCEQNLNHDAMYWYRQDPGQGLRLIYYSQIVNDFQKGDIAEGYSVSREKKESFPLTVTSAQKNPTAFYLCATRDTNTGELFFGEGSRLTVL.

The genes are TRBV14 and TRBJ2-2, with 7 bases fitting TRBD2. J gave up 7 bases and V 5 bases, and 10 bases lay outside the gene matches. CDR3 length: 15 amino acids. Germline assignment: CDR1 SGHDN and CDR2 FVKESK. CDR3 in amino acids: CASSTTSVLYGELFF. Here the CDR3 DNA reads TGTGCCAGCAGCACCACTAGCGTTTTATACGGGGAGCTGTTTTTT. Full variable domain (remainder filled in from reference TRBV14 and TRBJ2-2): EAGVTQFPSHSVIEKGQTVTLRCDPISGHDNLYWYRRVMGKEIKFLLHFVKESKQDESGMPNNRFLAERTGGTYSTLKVQPAELEDSGVYFCASSTTSVLYGELFFGEGSRLTVL.

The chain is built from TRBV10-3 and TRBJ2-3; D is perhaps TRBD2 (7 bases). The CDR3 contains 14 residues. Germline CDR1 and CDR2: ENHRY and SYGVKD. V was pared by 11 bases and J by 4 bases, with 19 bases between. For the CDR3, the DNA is TGTGCCTCCCAAGGGGGGGAGGCGGCAGATACGCAGTATTTT. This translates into CASQGGEAADTQYF.

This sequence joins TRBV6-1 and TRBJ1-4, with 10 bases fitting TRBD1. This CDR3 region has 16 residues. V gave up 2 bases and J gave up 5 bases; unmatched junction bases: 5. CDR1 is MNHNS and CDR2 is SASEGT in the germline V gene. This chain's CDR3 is CASSESLGQGNEKLFF. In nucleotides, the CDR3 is TGTGCCAGCAGTGAAAGTTTGGGACAGGGGAATGAAAAACTGTTTTTT.

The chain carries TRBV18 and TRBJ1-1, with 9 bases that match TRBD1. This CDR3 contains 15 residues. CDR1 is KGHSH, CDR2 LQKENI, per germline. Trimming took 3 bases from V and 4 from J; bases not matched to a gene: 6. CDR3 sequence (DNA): TGTGCCAGCTCACCCGGGACAGGGTTGGTCACTGAAGCTTTCTTT. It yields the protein CASSPGTGLVTEAFF.

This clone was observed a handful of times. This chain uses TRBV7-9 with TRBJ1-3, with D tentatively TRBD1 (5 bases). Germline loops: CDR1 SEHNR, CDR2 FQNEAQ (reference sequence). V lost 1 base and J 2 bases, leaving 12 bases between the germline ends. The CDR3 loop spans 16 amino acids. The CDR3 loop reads CASSLEDPGTGNTIYF. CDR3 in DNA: TGTGCCAGCAGCTTAGAGGATCCAGGGACTGGAAACACCATATATTTT.

The CDR3 sequence: CASGLSGPGYSNQPQHF. As DNA, the CDR3 is TGTGCTAGTGGTTTGTCAGGCCCGGGGTATAGCAATCAGCCCCAGCATTTT. The chain has TRBV12-5 and TRBJ1-5; D is uncertain. The CDR3 totals 17 residues. Looked up from germline, CDR1 is LGHNT and CDR2 is FRNRAP. V shed 2 bases and J shed 0 bases, with 14 bases lying between them.

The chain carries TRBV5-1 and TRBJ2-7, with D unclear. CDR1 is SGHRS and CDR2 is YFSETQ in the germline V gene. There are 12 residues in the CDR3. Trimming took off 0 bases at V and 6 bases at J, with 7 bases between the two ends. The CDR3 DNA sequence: TGCGCCAGCAGCTTGGGTACACGCGAGCAGTACTTC. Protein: CASSLGTREQYF.

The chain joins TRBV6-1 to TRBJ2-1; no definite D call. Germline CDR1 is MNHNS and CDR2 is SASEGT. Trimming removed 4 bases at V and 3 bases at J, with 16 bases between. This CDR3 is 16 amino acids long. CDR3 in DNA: TGTGCCAGCAGTGCCCTGTCGAATCAGAACTACAATGAGCAGTTCTTC. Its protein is CASSALSNQNYNEQFF.

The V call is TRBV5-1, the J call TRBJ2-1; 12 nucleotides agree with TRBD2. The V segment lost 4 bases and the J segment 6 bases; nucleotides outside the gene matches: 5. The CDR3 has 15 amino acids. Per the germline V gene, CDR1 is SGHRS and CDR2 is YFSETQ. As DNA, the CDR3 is TGCGCCAGCAGCACGGGACTAGCGGGTACCAATGAGCAGTTCTTC. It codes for CASSTGLAGTNEQFF.

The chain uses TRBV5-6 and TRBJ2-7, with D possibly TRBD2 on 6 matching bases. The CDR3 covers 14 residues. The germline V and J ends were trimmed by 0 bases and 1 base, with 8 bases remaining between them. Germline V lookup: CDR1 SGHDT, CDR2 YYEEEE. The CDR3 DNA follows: TGTGCCAGCAGCTTGGACGGGGGTTCCTACGAGCAGTACTTC. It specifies CASSLDGGSYEQYF.

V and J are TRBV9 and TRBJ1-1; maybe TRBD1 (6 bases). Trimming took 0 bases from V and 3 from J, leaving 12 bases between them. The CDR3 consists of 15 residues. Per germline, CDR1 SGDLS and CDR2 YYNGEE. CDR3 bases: TGTGCCAGCAGCGTAGTCAGGACAGTCGACACTGAAGCTTTCTTT. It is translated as CASSVVRTVDTEAFF.

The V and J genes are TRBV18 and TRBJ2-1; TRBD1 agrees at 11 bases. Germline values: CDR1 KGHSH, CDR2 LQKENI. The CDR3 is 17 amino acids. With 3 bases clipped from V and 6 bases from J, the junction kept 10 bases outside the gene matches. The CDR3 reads CASSPRRTGGTSNEQFF. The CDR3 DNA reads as TGTGCCAGCTCACCTCGTCGGACAGGGGGCACCTCCAATGAGCAGTTCTTC.

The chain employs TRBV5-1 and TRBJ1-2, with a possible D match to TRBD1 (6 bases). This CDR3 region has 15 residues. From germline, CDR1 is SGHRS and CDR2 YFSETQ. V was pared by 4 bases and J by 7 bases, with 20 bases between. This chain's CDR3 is CASSIQTGSSGGYTF. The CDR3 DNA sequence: TGCGCCAGCAGCATTCAGACAGGTTCTTCTGGTGGCTACACCTTC.

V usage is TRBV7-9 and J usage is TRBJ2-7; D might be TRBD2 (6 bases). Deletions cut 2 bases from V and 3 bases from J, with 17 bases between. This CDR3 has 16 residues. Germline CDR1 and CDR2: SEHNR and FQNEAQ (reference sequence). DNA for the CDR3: TGTGCCAGCAGCTTAATTTATGGGGACTTTAACTACGAGCAGTACTTC. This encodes CASSLIYGDFNYEQYF.

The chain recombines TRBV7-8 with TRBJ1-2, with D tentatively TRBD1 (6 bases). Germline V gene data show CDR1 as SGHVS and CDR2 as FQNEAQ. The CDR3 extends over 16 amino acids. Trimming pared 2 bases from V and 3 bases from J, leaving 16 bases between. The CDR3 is CASSLHGRGVDYGYTF. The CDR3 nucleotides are TGTGCCAGCAGCTTACACGGCAGGGGAGTTGACTATGGCTACACCTTC.